This is a list of T cell receptor beta chains from one sample in a study of blood T cell repertoires in COVID-19. The repertoire was sequenced with immunoSEQ multiplex PCR; TCRdb's copy has only in-frame clones and lacks some. The sample lists approximately 170,000 clones; roughly four fifths were seen once. The sequencing sample was made of peripheral blood. The receptors were sampled from an older woman with COVID-19, enrolled during active disease. CDR3s include the opening cysteine and the closing phenylalanine or tryptophan. The D gene is left open where the match is weak. Not all rows give a size; the values are once, few, many and, for expanded clones, a class.

>.|TRBJ2-2|TRBV10-3|.
CATRWDLEATGELFF
TGTGCCACACGCTGGGACTTAGAGGCTACCGGGGAGCTGTTTTTT
>.|TRBJ2-1|TRBV5-1|TRBD2
CASSPRGTSGWSEQFF
TGCGCCAGCAGCCCTAGGGGGACTAGCGGGTGGAGTGAGCAGTTCTTC
>.|TRBJ2-1|TRBV7-8|TRBD2
CASSLGTSGKYNEQFF
TGTGCCAGCAGCTTGGGTACTAGCGGGAAATACAATGAGCAGTTCTTC
>.|TRBJ2-1|TRBV2|.
CASRETENSYNEQFF
TGTGCCAGCAGAGAGACAGAAAACTCCTACAATGAGCAGTTCTTC
>.|TRBJ2-5|TRBV14|.
CASSQDFKRQETQYF
TGTGCCAGCAGCCAAGATTTCAAGAGGCAAGAGACCCAGTACTTC
>once|TRBJ2-1|TRBV27|TRBD2
CASSEAGGRYNEQFF
TGTGCCAGCAGTGAAGCGGGAGGGCGCTACAATGAGCAGTTCTTC
>.|TRBJ2-3|TRBV18|TRBD2
CASSTTSVGTDTQYF
TGTGCCAGCTCAACTACTAGCGTCGGCACAGATACGCAGTATTTT
>once|TRBJ1-3|TRBV27|.
CASSPEWGRDTIYF
TGTGCCAGCAGCCCCGAGTGGGGGAGGGACACCATATATTTT
>.|TRBJ1-1|TRBV7-9|.
CASSSGGRSEAFF
TGTGCCAGCAGCTCCGGGGGTAGATCCGAAGCTTTCTTT
>.|TRBJ2-1|TRBV9|TRBD2
CASSVDPAGVWNEQFF
TGTGCCAGCAGCGTAGATCCAGCGGGGGTATGGAATGAGCAGTTCTTC
>.|TRBJ1-5|TRBV19|TRBD1
CASSIDHSDRSINQPQHF
TGTGCCAGTAGTATAGACCACTCGGACAGGTCGATCAATCAGCCCCAGCATTTT
>.|TRBJ1-1|TRBV5-1|TRBD1
CASTEGQRNTEAFF
TGCGCCAGCACCGAGGGACAGAGGAACACTGAAGCTTTCTTT
>.|TRBJ1-6|TRBV6-6|.
CASSLQGSYNSPLHF
TGTGCCAGCAGTTTACAGGGTTCCTATAATTCACCCCTCCACTTT
>.|TRBJ1-6|TRBV9|.
CASSNRDTHNSPLHF
TGTGCCAGCAGCAACCGGGACACCCATAATTCACCCCTCCACTTT
>.|TRBJ2-5|TRBV6-2/TRBV6-3|.
CASSPLGAAKQYF
TGTGCCAGCAGCCCGCTGGGAGCGGCCAAGCAGTACTTC
>.|TRBJ2-1|TRBV28|.
CASKWTDYNEQFF
TGTGCCAGCAAATGGACAGACTACAATGAGCAGTTCTTC
>.|TRBJ1-4|TRBV5-6|TRBD1
CASSLAGGINEKLFF
TGTGCCAGCAGCTTAGCAGGGGGGATAAATGAAAAACTGTTTTTT
>many|TRBJ2-2|TRBV2|TRBD2
CASRRELAGPSGTGELFF
TGTGCCAGCAGGAGGGAGTTAGCGGGGCCAAGTGGCACCGGGGAGCTGTTTTTT
>few|TRBJ1-2|TRBV29-1|.
CSVLRGEHGYTF
TGCAGCGTTTTACGGGGGGAGCATGGCTACACCTTC
>.|TRBJ1-1|TRBV30|.
CAWSRRLWDTEAFF
TGTGCCTGGAGCCGGCGACTTTGGGACACTGAAGCTTTCTTT
>.|TRBJ2-2|TRBV18|TRBD1
CASPRGTGDGELFF
TGTGCCAGCCCCAGAGGCACAGGGGACGGGGAGCTGTTTTTT
>.|TRBJ2-7|TRBV28|TRBD2
CASSPSLGRGLAGAHYEQYF
TGTGCCAGCAGCCCGAGTTTAGGAAGGGGACTAGCGGGAGCCCACTACGAGCAGTACTTC
>.|TRBJ2-7|TRBV29-1|TRBD2
CSVYNPSGRSSYEQYF
TGCAGCGTTTATAATCCTAGCGGGAGGAGTTCCTACGAGCAGTACTTC
>.|TRBJ2-7|TRBV15|.
CATSRDRQADNEQYF
TGTGCCACCAGCAGAGATAGACAGGCGGATAACGAGCAGTACTTC
>.|TRBJ1-1|TRBV10-3|TRBD1
CAIRNGRQGRRAFF
TGTGCCATCAGAAATGGGAGACAGGGGAGAAGAGCTTTCTTT
>.|TRBJ2-1|TRBV27|TRBD2
CASRSGTSVDNEQFF
TGTGCCAGCCGCAGCGGGACTAGCGTGGACAATGAGCAGTTCTTC
>.|TRBJ2-3|TRBV10-2|TRBD2
CASSESTSGRRLRADTQYF
TGCGCCAGCAGTGAGTCGACTAGCGGGAGGAGGCTTAGGGCAGATACGCAGTATTTT
>.|TRBJ1-3|TRBV5-1|.
CASSFTGSSGNTIYF
TGCGCCAGCAGCTTCACAGGGTCCTCTGGAAACACCATATATTTT
>.|TRBJ1-1|TRBV28|TRBD1
CASSLLGQLNTEAFF
TGTGCCAGCAGTTTATTGGGACAGCTGAACACTGAAGCTTTCTTT
>.|TRBJ1-1|TRBV9|TRBD1
CASSPSGTGLRGNTEAFF
TGTGCCAGCAGCCCCTCGGGGACAGGACTTCGGGGGAACACTGAAGCTTTCTTT
>once|TRBJ2-3|TRBV19|TRBD2
CASTDIAGRNTQYF
TGTGCCAGTACCGATATAGCGGGAAGGAATACGCAGTATTTT
>.|TRBJ1-4|TRBV7-9|TRBD1
CASSTLRGPNEKLFF
TGTGCCAGCAGCACCTTAAGGGGGCCTAATGAAAAACTGTTTTTT
>.|TRBJ2-2|TRBV27|.
CASSLTYRRRTTGELFF
TGTGCCAGCAGTTTAACGTACAGGCGACGGACCACCGGGGAGCTGTTTTTT
>.|TRBJ1-5|TRBV18|.
CASSLRSNQPQHF
TGTGCCAGCTCACTCAGAAGCAATCAGCCCCAGCATTTT
>.|TRBJ2-1|TRBV12-3/TRBV12-4|.
CASSAAYEQFF
TGTGCCAGCAGTGCGGCTTATGAGCAGTTCTTC
>few|TRBJ1-6|TRBV6-4|TRBD1
CASSADRNNSPLHF
TGTGCCAGCAGTGCGGACAGGAACAATTCACCCCTCCACTTT
>.|TRBJ2-4|TRBV5-1|TRBD2
CASSLAGGYIQYF
TGCGCCAGCAGCTTGGCCGGGGGGTACATTCAGTACTTC
>.|TRBJ2-2|TRBV7-6|.
CASSPQGTYTGELFF
TGTGCCAGCAGCCCACAGGGGACTTACACCGGGGAGCTGTTTTTT
>.|TRBJ1-1|TRBV15|.
CATSRDRGPDTEAFF
TGTGCCACCAGCAGAGATCGAGGGCCCGACACTGAAGCTTTCTTT
>.|TRBJ1-5|TRBV10-3|.
CAIAPGGDSNQPQHF
TGTGCCATCGCCCCGGGGGGGGATAGCAATCAGCCCCAGCATTTT
>.|TRBJ2-1|TRBV7-2|TRBD2
CASRRGGGVYNEQFF
TGTGCCAGCAGAAGAGGCGGGGGGGTCTACAATGAGCAGTTCTTC
>.|TRBJ1-6|TRBV25-1|.
CASSEATVLVSPLHF
TGTGCCAGCAGTGAAGCGACAGTTCTTGTCTCACCCCTCCACTTT
>.|TRBJ1-2|TRBV3-1/TRBV3-2|.
CASSQQGFANYGYTF
TGTGCCAGCAGCCAGCAGGGTTTCGCTAACTATGGCTACACCTTC
>.|TRBJ2-1|TRBV19|.
CASRGTDRNEQFF
TGTGCCAGTCGGGGGACCGACCGAAATGAGCAGTTCTTC
>.|TRBJ1-2|TRBV14|.
CASSPGGGRASYGYTF
TGTGCCAGCAGCCCCGGCGGGGGTCGCGCCTCCTATGGCTACACCTTC
>.|TRBJ1-1|TRBV28|.
CASSIMAGNTEAFF
TGTGCCAGCAGTATCATGGCGGGCAACACTGAAGCTTTCTTT
>.|TRBJ1-5|TRBV4-1|.
CASSPWGGQPNQPQHF
TGCGCCAGCAGTCCTTGGGGAGGCCAGCCCAATCAGCCCCAGCATTTT
>.|TRBJ1-2|TRBV6-6|TRBD1
CASSLGQSQGYTF
TGTGCCAGCAGTTTGGGACAGTCCCAGGGCTACACCTTC
>few|TRBJ2-2|TRBV24-1|.
CATSGTTPNTNTGELFF
TGTGCCACCAGTGGGACTACCCCTAATACGAACACCGGGGAGCTGTTTTTT
>.|TRBJ2-4|TRBV28|TRBD2
CASGSGTSGAKNIQYF
TGTGCCAGCGGATCGGGGACTAGCGGAGCCAAAAACATTCAGTACTTC
>.|TRBJ1-2|TRBV28|.
CASSFSGLQGPYGYTF
TGTGCCAGCAGTTTTTCGGGCTTACAGGGACCCTATGGCTACACCTTC
>.|TRBJ1-1|TRBV25-1|TRBD1
CASSETGANTEAFF
TGTGCCAGCAGTGAAACAGGGGCGAACACTGAAGCTTTCTTT
>.|TRBJ1-1|TRBV5-1|.
CASSLPGFYTEAFF
TGCGCCAGCAGCTTACCAGGGTTCTACACTGAAGCTTTCTTT
>.|TRBJ1-2|TRBV13|.
CASSRWGQGTSGYTF
TGTGCCAGCAGCCGTTGGGGGCAGGGAACTAGTGGCTACACCTTC
>once|TRBJ1-2|TRBV12-3/TRBV12-4|.
CASSFGHYGYTF
TGTGCCAGCAGTTTTGGCCACTATGGCTACACCTTC